These T cell receptor beta chains were read from a single sample in a study of cytomegalovirus exposure and HLA in healthy donors. Assay used: immunoSEQ multiplex PCR; TCRdb lists only in-frame clones, some missing. The data hold 200,000 to 300,000 clones, with 82% observed a single time. Material for sequencing was PBMCs. Source of these receptors: a woman in her thirties or forties in good health and CMV-seropositive. The CDR3 runs from the conserved cysteine through the conserved F or W. Each record gives: V gene, J gene, D gene, clone size, CDR3 DNA, CDR3 protein. A D gene is named only where the DNA matches it firmly. The size field is filled for only some rows; it gives once, few, many or a size class.

v_call: TRBV7-2
j_call: TRBJ2-1
d_call: .
clone_size: .
cdr3_nt: TGTGCCAGCAGCTCCGCGGCGAACTCCTACAATGAGCAGTTCTTC
cdr3_aa: CASSSAANSYNEQFF

v_call: TRBV6-5
j_call: TRBJ2-7
d_call: .
clone_size: .
cdr3_nt: TGTGCCAGCAGTTTTGGACAGCTCAGCTCCTACGAGCAGTACTTC
cdr3_aa: CASSFGQLSSYEQYF

v_call: TRBV19
j_call: TRBJ1-6
d_call: TRBD1
clone_size: .
cdr3_nt: TGTGCCAGCCGGGACAGAGGTAATTCACCCCTCCACTTT
cdr3_aa: CASRDRGNSPLHF

v_call: TRBV7-9
j_call: TRBJ1-1
d_call: .
clone_size: .
cdr3_nt: TGTTCCAGCAGCTCAGGGCTAGGCCCAATGAACACTGAAGCTTTCTTT
cdr3_aa: CSSSSGLGPMNTEAFF

v_call: TRBV7-2
j_call: TRBJ1-5
d_call: .
clone_size: .
cdr3_nt: TGTGCCAGCAGCCCGGGGGGGGCAGGGAGGGATCAGCCCCAGCATTTT
cdr3_aa: CASSPGGAGRDQPQHF

v_call: TRBV7-2
j_call: TRBJ2-3
d_call: .
clone_size: .
cdr3_nt: TGTGCCAGCAGCTTTGCACGGGGTTACCCAGATACGCAGTATTTT
cdr3_aa: CASSFARGYPDTQYF

v_call: TRBV2
j_call: TRBJ2-7
d_call: TRBD1
clone_size: .
cdr3_nt: TGTGCCAGCAGAGGGACAGGGGCCTACGAGCAGTACTTC
cdr3_aa: CASRGTGAYEQYF

v_call: TRBV18
j_call: TRBJ1-2
d_call: TRBD1
clone_size: .
cdr3_nt: TGTGCCAGCTCACCACCAGGACAGGAAGGTCTTAACTATGGCTACACCTTC
cdr3_aa: CASSPPGQEGLNYGYTF

v_call: TRBV27
j_call: TRBJ1-6
d_call: .
clone_size: .
cdr3_nt: TGTGCCAGCAGTGAGGGTCTGCCTAATTCCCCCCTCCACTTT
cdr3_aa: CASSEGLPNSPLHF

v_call: TRBV19
j_call: TRBJ1-1
d_call: .
clone_size: .
cdr3_nt: TGTGCCAGTAGTATGTTTGGGGAGTTCACTGAAGCTTTCTTT
cdr3_aa: CASSMFGEFTEAFF

v_call: TRBV11-3
j_call: TRBJ1-1
d_call: TRBD1
clone_size: many
cdr3_nt: TGTGCCAGCAGCTCCCGGACAGGGATGAACACTGAAGCTTTCTTT
cdr3_aa: CASSSRTGMNTEAFF

v_call: TRBV6-1
j_call: TRBJ2-2
d_call: TRBD1
clone_size: .
cdr3_nt: TGTGCCAGCAGTCTAAAGACAGGGCCCCCCGGGGAGCTGTTTTTT
cdr3_aa: CASSLKTGPPGELFF

v_call: TRBV19
j_call: TRBJ2-3
d_call: TRBD2
clone_size: .
cdr3_nt: TGTGCCAGTAGTGTTCTGGCGGGAGAGGCAGATACGCAGTATTTT
cdr3_aa: CASSVLAGEADTQYF

v_call: TRBV30
j_call: TRBJ2-5
d_call: .
clone_size: .
cdr3_nt: TGTGCCTGGAGCCGCAGGGGACCAGAGACCCAGTACTTC
cdr3_aa: CAWSRRGPETQYF

v_call: TRBV5-4
j_call: TRBJ1-5
d_call: .
clone_size: .
cdr3_nt: TGTGCCAGCAGCTTGCGGGTTAGCAATCAGCCCCAGCATTTT
cdr3_aa: CASSLRVSNQPQHF

v_call: TRBV7-9
j_call: TRBJ1-2
d_call: .
clone_size: once
cdr3_nt: TGTGCCAGCAGCTTAGGGGGGGAGGCCCAGGGCTACACCTTC
cdr3_aa: CASSLGGEAQGYTF

v_call: TRBV7-9
j_call: TRBJ2-7
d_call: .
clone_size: .
cdr3_nt: TGTGCCAGCAGCCCAGTAAGTGAGCGGTACGAGCAGTACTTC
cdr3_aa: CASSPVSERYEQYF

v_call: TRBV30
j_call: TRBJ1-4
d_call: .
clone_size: once
cdr3_nt: TGTGCCTGGAGTGTATCCAGTAATGAAAAACTGTTTTTT
cdr3_aa: CAWSVSSNEKLFF

v_call: TRBV28
j_call: TRBJ1-4
d_call: TRBD1
clone_size: .
cdr3_nt: TGTGCCAGCAGTTCCCCCGGGACAGGGGGCGAAAAACTGTTTTTT
cdr3_aa: CASSSPGTGGEKLFF

v_call: TRBV28
j_call: TRBJ1-2
d_call: .
clone_size: .
cdr3_nt: TGTGCCAGCAGACTCCCAAACTATGGCTACACCTTC
cdr3_aa: CASRLPNYGYTF

v_call: TRBV9
j_call: TRBJ2-5
d_call: .
clone_size: .
cdr3_nt: TGTGCCAGCAGTACGGGACTTCTCACCTCCGAGACCCAGTACTTC
cdr3_aa: CASSTGLLTSETQYF

v_call: TRBV7-6
j_call: TRBJ2-2
d_call: .
clone_size: .
cdr3_nt: TGTGCCAGCAGCTTAGCGGGGGGACCGAACACCGGGGAGCTGTTTTTT
cdr3_aa: CASSLAGGPNTGELFF

v_call: TRBV4-2
j_call: TRBJ1-1
d_call: .
clone_size: .
cdr3_nt: TGTGCCAGCAGCCAAGGGGGTGGAGGAAACACTGAAGCTTTCTTT
cdr3_aa: CASSQGGGGNTEAFF

v_call: TRBV2
j_call: TRBJ1-1
d_call: .
clone_size: .
cdr3_nt: TGTGCCAGCAGTGGAACGGTGCGGAGCACTGAAGCTTTCTTT
cdr3_aa: CASSGTVRSTEAFF

v_call: TRBV6-6
j_call: TRBJ2-7
d_call: TRBD1
clone_size: .
cdr3_nt: TGTGCCACTAGACAGGGTCCCTACGAGCAGTACTTC
cdr3_aa: CATRQGPYEQYF

v_call: TRBV7-2
j_call: TRBJ1-1
d_call: .
clone_size: .
cdr3_nt: TGTGCCAGCAGCTGGGAGGGAACGGGCCTCAGTGAAGCTTTCTTT
cdr3_aa: CASSWEGTGLSEAFF

v_call: TRBV2
j_call: TRBJ2-5
d_call: TRBD1
clone_size: .
cdr3_nt: TGTGCCAGCAGTAGCGACAGGGGGGGAGAGACCCAGTACTTC
cdr3_aa: CASSSDRGGETQYF

v_call: TRBV18
j_call: TRBJ2-7
d_call: TRBD1
clone_size: few
cdr3_nt: TGTGCCAGCTCACCATCTCCCCAGGGGGTGGTAAAGTACTTC
cdr3_aa: CASSPSPQGVVKYF

v_call: TRBV7-9
j_call: TRBJ2-3
d_call: .
clone_size: .
cdr3_nt: TGTGCCAGCAGCTTACTAGCGCAAAGCACAGATACGCAGTATTTT
cdr3_aa: CASSLLAQSTDTQYF

v_call: TRBV10-3
j_call: TRBJ1-1
d_call: .
clone_size: few
cdr3_nt: TGTGCCATCAGTGAGTCGGGAGGGGAGGGTGAAGCTTTCTTT
cdr3_aa: CAISESGGEGEAFF

v_call: TRBV23-1
j_call: TRBJ1-2
d_call: TRBD1
clone_size: .
cdr3_nt: TGCGCCAGCAGTCATTCCGGGACAGCCTCAGTTAACTATGGCTACACCTTC
cdr3_aa: CASSHSGTASVNYGYTF

v_call: TRBV5-1
j_call: TRBJ2-1
d_call: TRBD2
clone_size: .
cdr3_nt: TGCGCCAGCAGCTTGCGGGCGGGGGGGGACTACAATGAGCAGTTCTTC
cdr3_aa: CASSLRAGGDYNEQFF

v_call: TRBV29-1
j_call: TRBJ2-6
d_call: .
clone_size: .
cdr3_nt: TGCAGCGTTGAAAGCCCCGGGGCCAACGTCCTGACTTTC
cdr3_aa: CSVESPGANVLTF

v_call: TRBV27
j_call: TRBJ2-7
d_call: TRBD1
clone_size: .
cdr3_nt: TGTGCCAGCAGTACCTCACAGGGGGCAGGGGAGCAGTACTTC
cdr3_aa: CASSTSQGAGEQYF

v_call: TRBV6-5
j_call: TRBJ2-2
d_call: .
clone_size: few
cdr3_nt: TGTGCCAGCACCGAGCCCCCCGCCGGGGAGCTGTTTTTT
cdr3_aa: CASTEPPAGELFF

v_call: TRBV20-1
j_call: TRBJ2-1
d_call: TRBD2
clone_size: few
cdr3_nt: TGCAGTGCTAATAGCGGGGGCAGCGAGTTCTTC
cdr3_aa: CSANSGGSEFF

v_call: TRBV7-3
j_call: TRBJ2-1
d_call: TRBD2
clone_size: .
cdr3_nt: TGTGCCAGCAGCCGTAGCGGGAGGGCCTACAATGAGCAGTTCTTC
cdr3_aa: CASSRSGRAYNEQFF

v_call: TRBV7-9
j_call: TRBJ2-5
d_call: .
clone_size: .
cdr3_nt: TGTGCCAGCAGCTTTACAGGGTCAGGAGAGACCCAGTACTTC
cdr3_aa: CASSFTGSGETQYF

v_call: TRBV6-5
j_call: TRBJ2-1
d_call: TRBD1
clone_size: .
cdr3_nt: TGTGCCAGCAGCCGGGGACAGATGGATTACAATGAGCAGTTCTTC
cdr3_aa: CASSRGQMDYNEQFF

v_call: TRBV19
j_call: TRBJ2-5
d_call: .
clone_size: .
cdr3_nt: TGTGCCAGTAGTAGAAACCAGGGGAGCCAAGAGACCCAGTACTTC
cdr3_aa: CASSRNQGSQETQYF

v_call: TRBV9
j_call: TRBJ2-2
d_call: TRBD1
clone_size: once
cdr3_nt: TGTGCCAGCAGCGTAGCCGACAGGGCCGGGGAGCTGTTTTTT
cdr3_aa: CASSVADRAGELFF

v_call: TRBV6-4
j_call: TRBJ1-2
d_call: .
clone_size: .
cdr3_nt: TGTGCCAGCAGTGACTCGAGTCGGGGAAACTATGGCTACACCTTC
cdr3_aa: CASSDSSRGNYGYTF

v_call: TRBV6-1
j_call: TRBJ1-2
d_call: .
clone_size: few
cdr3_nt: TGTGCCAGCCTAGGGGTGGCCTATGGCTACACCTTC
cdr3_aa: CASLGVAYGYTF